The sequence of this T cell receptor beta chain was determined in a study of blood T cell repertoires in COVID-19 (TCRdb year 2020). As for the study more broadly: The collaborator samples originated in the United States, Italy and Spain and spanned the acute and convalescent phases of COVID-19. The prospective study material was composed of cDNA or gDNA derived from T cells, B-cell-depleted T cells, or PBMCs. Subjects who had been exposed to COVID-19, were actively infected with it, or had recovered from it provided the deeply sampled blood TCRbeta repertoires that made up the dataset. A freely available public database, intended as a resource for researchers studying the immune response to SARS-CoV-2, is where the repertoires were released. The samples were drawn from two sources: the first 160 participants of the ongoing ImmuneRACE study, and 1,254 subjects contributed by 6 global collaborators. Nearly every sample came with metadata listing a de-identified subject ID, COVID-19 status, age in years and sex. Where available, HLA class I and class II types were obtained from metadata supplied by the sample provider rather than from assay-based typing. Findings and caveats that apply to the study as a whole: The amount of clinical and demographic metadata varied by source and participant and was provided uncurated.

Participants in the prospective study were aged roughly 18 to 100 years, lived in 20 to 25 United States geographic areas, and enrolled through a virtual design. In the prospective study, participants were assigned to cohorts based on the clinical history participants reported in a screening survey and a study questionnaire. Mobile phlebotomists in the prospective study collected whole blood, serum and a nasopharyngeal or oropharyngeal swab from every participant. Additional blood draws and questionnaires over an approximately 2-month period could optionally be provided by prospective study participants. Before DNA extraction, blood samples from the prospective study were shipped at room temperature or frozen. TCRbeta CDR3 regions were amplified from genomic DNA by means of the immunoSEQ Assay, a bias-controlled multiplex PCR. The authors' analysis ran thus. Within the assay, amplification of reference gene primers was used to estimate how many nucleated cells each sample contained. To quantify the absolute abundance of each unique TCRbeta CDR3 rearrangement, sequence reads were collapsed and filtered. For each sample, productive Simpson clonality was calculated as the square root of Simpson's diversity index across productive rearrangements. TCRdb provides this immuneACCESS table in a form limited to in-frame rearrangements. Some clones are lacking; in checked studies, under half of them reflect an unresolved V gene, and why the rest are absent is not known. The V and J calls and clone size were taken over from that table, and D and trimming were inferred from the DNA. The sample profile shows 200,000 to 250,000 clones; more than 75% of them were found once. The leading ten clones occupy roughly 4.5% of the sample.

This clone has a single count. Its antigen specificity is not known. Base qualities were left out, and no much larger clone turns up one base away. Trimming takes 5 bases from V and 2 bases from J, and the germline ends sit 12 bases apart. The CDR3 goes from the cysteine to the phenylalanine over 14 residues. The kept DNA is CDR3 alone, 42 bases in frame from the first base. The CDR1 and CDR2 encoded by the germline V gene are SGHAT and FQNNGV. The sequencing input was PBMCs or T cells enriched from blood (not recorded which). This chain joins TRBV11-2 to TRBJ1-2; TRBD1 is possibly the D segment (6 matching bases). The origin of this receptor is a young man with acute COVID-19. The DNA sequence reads TGTGCCAGCAGCCGGGGGGGCAGCAACTATGGCTACACCTTC. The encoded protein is CASSRGGSNYGYTF.